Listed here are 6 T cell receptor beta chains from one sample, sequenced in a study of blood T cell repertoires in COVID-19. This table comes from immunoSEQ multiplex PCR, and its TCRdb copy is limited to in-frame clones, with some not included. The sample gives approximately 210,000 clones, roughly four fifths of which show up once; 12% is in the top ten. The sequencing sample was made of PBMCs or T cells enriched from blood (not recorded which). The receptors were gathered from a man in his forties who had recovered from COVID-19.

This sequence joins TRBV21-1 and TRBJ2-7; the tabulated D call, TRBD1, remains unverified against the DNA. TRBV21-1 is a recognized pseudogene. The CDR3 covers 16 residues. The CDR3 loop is CASSKGARDSSYEQYV. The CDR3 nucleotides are TGTGCCAGCAGCAAAGGGGCCCGGGACAGCAGCTACGAGCAGTACGTC.

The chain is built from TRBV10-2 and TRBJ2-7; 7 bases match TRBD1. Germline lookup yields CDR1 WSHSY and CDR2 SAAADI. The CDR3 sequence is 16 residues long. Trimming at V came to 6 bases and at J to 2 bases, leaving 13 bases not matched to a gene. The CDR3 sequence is CASSPLGGRATYEQYV. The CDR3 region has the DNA TGCGCCAGCAGCCCCTTAGGGGGCAGGGCCACCTACGAGCAGTACGTC.

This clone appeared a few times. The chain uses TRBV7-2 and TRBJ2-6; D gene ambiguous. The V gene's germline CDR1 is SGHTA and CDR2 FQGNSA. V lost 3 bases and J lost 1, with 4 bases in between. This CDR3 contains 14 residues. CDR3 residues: CASSFRSGANVLTF. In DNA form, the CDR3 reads TGTGCCAGCAGCTTTAGATCTGGGGCCAACGTCCTGACTTTC. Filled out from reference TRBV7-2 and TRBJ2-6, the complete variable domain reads GAGVSQSPSNKVTEKGKDVELRCDPISGHTALYWYRQSLGQGLEFLIYFQGNSAPDKSGLPSDRFSAERTGGSVSTLTIQRTQQEDSAVYLCASSFRSGANVLTFGAGSRLTVL.

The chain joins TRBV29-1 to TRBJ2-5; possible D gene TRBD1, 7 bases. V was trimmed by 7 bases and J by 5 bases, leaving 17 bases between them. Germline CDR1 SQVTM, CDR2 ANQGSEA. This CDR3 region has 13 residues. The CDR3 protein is CSAGGQDRETQYF. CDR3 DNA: TGCAGCGCCGGAGGGCAGGACAGGGAGACCCAGTACTTC. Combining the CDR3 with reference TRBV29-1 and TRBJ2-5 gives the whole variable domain SAVISQKPSRDICQRGTSLTIQCQVDSQVTMMFWYRQQPGQSLTLIATANQGSEATYESGFVIDKFPISRPNLTFSTLTVSNMSPEDSSIYLCSAGGQDRETQYFGPGTRLLVL.

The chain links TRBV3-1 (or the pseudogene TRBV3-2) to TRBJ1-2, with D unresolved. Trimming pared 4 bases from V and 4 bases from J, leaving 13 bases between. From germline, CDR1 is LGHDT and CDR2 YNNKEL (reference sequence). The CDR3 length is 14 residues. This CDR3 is CASSPVVISYGYTF. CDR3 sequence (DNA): TGTGCCAGCAGCCCAGTGGTAATCAGCTATGGCTACACCTTC.

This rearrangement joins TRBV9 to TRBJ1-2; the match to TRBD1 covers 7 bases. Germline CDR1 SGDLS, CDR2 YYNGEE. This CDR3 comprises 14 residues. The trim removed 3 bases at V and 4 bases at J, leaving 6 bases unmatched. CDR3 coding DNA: TGTGCCAGCAGCGGTTACAGGGGACTCTATGGCTACACCTTC. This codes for CASSGYRGLYGYTF.